This is a list of T cell receptor beta chains from one sample in a study of blood T cell repertoires in COVID-19. Using immunoSEQ multiplex PCR, the repertoire was profiled, and TCRdb retains in-frame clones only, with some absent. The sample carries some 250,000 clones, 86% recorded once. Input material: peripheral blood. The receptors stem from a woman aged 25-40 years who had recovered from COVID-19. CDR3s include the opening cysteine and the closing phenylalanine or tryptophan. D genes are given only for firm matches. Not every row has a clone size; where given, it reads once, few, many or a size class.

J gene,clone size,D gene,V gene,CDR3 protein,CDR3 DNA
TRBJ1-1,.,.,TRBV5-5,CASSLVRGLAGTEAFF,TGTGCCAGCAGCTTGGTGAGGGGCCTAGCGGGCACTGAAGCTTTCTTT
TRBJ1-6,few,.,TRBV30,CAWRPVGPPRGNSPLHF,TGTGCCTGGAGACCTGTAGGACCCCCCAGGGGTAATTCACCCCTCCACTTT
TRBJ1-1,.,TRBD1,TRBV6-5,CASSYRQGATEAFF,TGTGCCAGCAGTTACAGACAGGGGGCCACTGAAGCTTTCTTT
TRBJ1-2,.,TRBD1,TRBV6-5,CASSNRGLYHYGYTF,TGTGCCAGCAGTAACAGGGGGCTGTATCACTATGGCTACACCTTC
TRBJ2-1,.,TRBD1,TRBV12-3/TRBV12-4,CASGTGLNEQFF,TGTGCCAGCGGGACAGGGCTCAATGAGCAGTTCTTC
TRBJ1-6,.,TRBD1,TRBV5-1,CASRAGTDGNSPLHF,TGCGCCAGCAGAGCTGGGACAGATGGCAACTCACCCCTCCACTTT
TRBJ1-6,.,.,TRBV3-1/TRBV3-2,CASSQEQAINSPLHF,TGTGCCAGCAGCCAAGAACAGGCCATTAATTCACCCCTCCACTTT
TRBJ2-1,once,TRBD1,TRBV30,CAWMGQGYDEQFF,TGTGCCTGGATGGGACAGGGGTACGATGAGCAGTTCTTC
TRBJ2-3,.,TRBD2,TRBV19,CASTKTSGGRIAQYF,TGTGCCAGTACCAAGACTAGCGGGGGAAGAATTGCCCAGTATTTT
TRBJ2-3,.,TRBD2,TRBV9,CASSVAGSGGVSTNTQYF,TGTGCCAGCAGCGTCGCGGGTAGCGGGGGGGTCAGCACTAATACGCAGTATTTT
TRBJ1-1,.,TRBD1,TRBV10-2,CASSGSTGVITEAFF,TGCGCCAGCAGTGGTTCGACAGGGGTTATCACTGAAGCTTTCTTT
TRBJ1-1,.,.,TRBV2,CASSVGSAGRTEAFF,TGTGCCAGCAGTGTAGGGTCGGCAGGGCGGACTGAAGCTTTCTTT
TRBJ1-1,.,.,TRBV19,CASSIGPVSPEAFF,TGTGCCAGTAGTATAGGGCCAGTTTCCCCCGAAGCTTTCTTT
TRBJ2-3,.,TRBD2,TRBV7-3,CASSYSGHVTDTQYF,TGTGCCAGCAGTTATAGCGGGCATGTTACAGATACGCAGTATTTT
TRBJ1-2,.,.,TRBV7-6,CASSPRVGGTNYGYTF,TGTGCCAGCAGCCCACGCGTTGGAGGAACTAACTATGGCTACACCTTC
TRBJ2-5,.,.,TRBV19,CASSIGSGEETQYF,TGTGCCAGTAGTATAGGCTCCGGGGAAGAGACCCAGTACTTC
TRBJ2-3,.,.,TRBV10-3,CATGKVAEPDTQYF,TGTGCCACGGGTAAGGTAGCCGAGCCAGATACGCAGTATTTT